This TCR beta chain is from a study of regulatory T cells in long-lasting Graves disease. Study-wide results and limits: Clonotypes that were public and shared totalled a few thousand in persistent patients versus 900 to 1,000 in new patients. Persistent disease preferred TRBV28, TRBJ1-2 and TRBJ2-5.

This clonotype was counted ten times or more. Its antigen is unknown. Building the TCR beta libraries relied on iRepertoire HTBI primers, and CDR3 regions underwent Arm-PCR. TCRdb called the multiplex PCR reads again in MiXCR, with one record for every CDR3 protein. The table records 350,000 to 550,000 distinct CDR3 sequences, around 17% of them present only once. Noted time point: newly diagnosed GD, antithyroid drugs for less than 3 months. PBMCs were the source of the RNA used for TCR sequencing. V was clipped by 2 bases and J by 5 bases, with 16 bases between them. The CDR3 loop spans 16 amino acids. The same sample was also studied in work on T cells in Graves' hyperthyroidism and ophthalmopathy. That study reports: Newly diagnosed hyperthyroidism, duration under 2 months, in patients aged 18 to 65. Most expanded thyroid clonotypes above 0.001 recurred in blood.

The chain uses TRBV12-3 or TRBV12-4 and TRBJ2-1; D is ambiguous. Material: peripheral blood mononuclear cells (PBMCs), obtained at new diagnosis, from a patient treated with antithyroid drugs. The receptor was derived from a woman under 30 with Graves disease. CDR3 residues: CASSLYPSGQNNEQFF. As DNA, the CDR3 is TGTGCCAGCAGTTTATATCCTAGTGGCCAAAACAATGAGCAGTTCTTC.